The present T cell receptor (beta chain) was sequenced within a study of blood T cell repertoires in COVID-19. Study in general: The analysed material was cDNA or gDNA that came from T cells, B-cell-depleted T cells, or PBMCs.

Study processing details: Reference gene primer amplification in the assay estimated nucleated cell counts. Assay: immunoSEQ multiplex PCR; the TCRdb copy retains only in-frame clones and omits some. V, J and clone size were drawn from that table, and D and trimming were deduced from the DNA. This sample has 450,000 or so clones, with about 88% found just once. Trimming left V 3 bases short and J 3 bases short, with 4 bases between. This CDR3 comprises 12 residues. Germline values: CDR1 KGHSH, CDR2 LQKENI. Input material: peripheral blood. This TCR came from a man aged 18 to 35 with COVID-19, enrolled during active disease. The genes are TRBV18 and TRBJ2-3, with D hard to call. DNA of the CDR3: TGTGCCAGCTCACCGACTACAGATACGCAGTATTTT. It codes for CASSPTTDTQYF.